This record looks at one T cell receptor beta chain sequence and its context. Antigen: not known. Healthy Russian Caucasian donors spanned ages about 6 to 90 years. The sample is drawn from a study of blood T cells in healthy people across ages. General observations from the study: Researchers report that TCR beta diversity correlated strongly with naive T cell percentage. No conclusive comparison of naive versus antigen-experienced cells was possible with unsorted PBMCs.

The second PCR ran roughly 7 to 12 cycles with a sample-barcoded 5' primer and J-beta primers. Sequencing recovered at least 2.5 million CDR3-containing paired-end reads from each sample. TCRdb reanalysed the 5' RACE reads using MiXCR and keeps one entry per CDR3 protein. The sample lists 650,000 to 900,000 distinct CDR3 sequences, approximately 67% seen once, with approximately 30% in the top ten. The V gene lost 5 bases and the J gene lost 6 bases, with 17 bases spanning the gap. Germline V gene lookup returns CDR1 DFQATT and CDR2 SNEGSKA (reference sequence). This CDR3 comprises 14 residues. This chain joins TRBV20-1 and TRBJ2-1; D is ambiguous. Input material: blood. The TCR comes from a man in his thirties or forties in good health. DNA of the CDR3: TGCAGTGCTCCTCTAGGGTCCCTTCGCAATGAGCAGTTCTTC. Translating gives CSAPLGSLRNEQFF.